The 27 T cell receptor beta chains given below trace back to one sample, sequenced in a study of T cell changes during pregnancy in multiple sclerosis (dated 2019 in TCRdb). Preparation of the library involved the immunoSEQ multiplex PCR assay. TCRdb took this table from immuneACCESS and kept in-frame rearrangements with V and J called. Such tables lack part of the clones; where checked against another copy, unresolved V genes explain under half of the gap, and the rest is unexplained. The sample table holds more than 25,000 clones, of which roughly 90% were seen once. The top ten constitute roughly 10% of the sample. Sequenced here: CD8+ T cells from peripheral blood mononuclear cells, sampled in the first trimester of pregnancy. These receptors all come from a female donor with multiple sclerosis, enrolled in a pregnancy study.

J is TRBJ1-1 and V is TRBV7-9, with D possibly matching TRBD1 (5 bases). The CDR3 covers 11 residues. Germline-derived CDR1 and CDR2 are SEHNR and FQNEAQ (reference sequence). V was pared by 5 bases and J by 7 bases, with 8 bases between. In DNA, the CDR3 is TGTGCCAGCAGCGCCGACAGTGAAGCTTTCTTT. Translated: CASSADSEAFF. Full variable domain (missing parts from reference TRBV7-9 and TRBJ1-1): DTGVSQNPRHKITKRGQNVTFRCDPISEHNRLYWYRQTLGQGPEFLTYFQNEAQLEKSRLLSDRFSAERPKGSFSTLEIQRTEQGDSAMYLCASSADSEAFFGQGTRLTVV.

The chain employs TRBV7-9 and TRBJ1-1; 10 bases are a match to TRBD1. The CDR3 has 15 amino acids. CDR1 SEHNR and CDR2 FQNEAQ come from the germline V gene (reference sequence). J lost 4 bases, V lost 3 bases, and 5 bases had no gene match. The CDR3: CASSFSGTGVTEAFF. CDR3 DNA sequence: TGTGCCAGCAGCTTCTCCGGGACAGGGGTCACTGAAGCTTTCTTT.

This chain joins TRBV19 and TRBJ2-5, with D possibly matching TRBD1 (5 bases). The CDR3 is 14 residues long. Trimming cost V 5 bases and J 2 bases, with 12 bases left between them. Germline V lookup: CDR1 LNHDA, CDR2 SQIVND (reference sequence). The CDR3 DNA follows: TGTGCCAGTAGTCCCCGACAGACTCAAGAGACCCAGTACTTC. Its translation is CASSPRQTQETQYF.

The chain has TRBV6-5 and TRBJ2-7; D perhaps matches TRBD1 (6 bases). Trimming shortened V by 4 bases and J by 4 bases, and 14 bases separated the two germline ends. From germline, CDR1 is MNHEY and CDR2 SVGAGI. The CDR3 is 14 residues long. The CDR3 coding sequence is TGTGCCAGCAGTTTAAACAGGGAGCCGTACGAGCAGTACTTC. This translates into CASSLNREPYEQYF.

This chain uses TRBV23-1 with TRBJ2-3; D perhaps matches TRBD2 (6 bases). TRBV23-1 is recorded as an ORF, its role being uncertain. The CDR3 extends over 18 amino acids. Trimming removed 0 bases at V and 2 bases at J, with 18 bases between. The CDR3 nucleotides are TGCGCCAGCAGTCAATCGAACGGGGACTTGAAAAACACAGATACGCAGTATTTT. It codes for CASSQSNGDLKNTDTQYF.

This chain links TRBV5-1 with TRBJ2-3; 8 bases align to TRBD2. The J segment lost 1 base and the V segment lost 5 bases, leaving 6 bases of the junction unmatched. The CDR3 extends over 15 amino acids. Germline V gene data show CDR1 as SGHRS and CDR2 as YFSETQ. The CDR3 sequence: CASSPAGEGTDTQYF. The CDR3 coding sequence is TGCGCCAGCAGTCCAGCGGGAGAAGGCACAGATACGCAGTATTTT.

This sequence joins TRBV13 and TRBJ1-2; 11 nucleotides agree with TRBD1. CDR3 length: 17 residues. Germline CDR1 reads PRHDT; CDR2 reads FYEKMQ (reference sequence). With V trimmed by 5 bases and J by 4 bases, 12 bases remained unmatched. CDR3 protein: CASSVTGTGGLGYGYTF. The CDR3 bases are TGTGCCAGCAGCGTCACCGGGACAGGGGGATTGGGCTATGGCTACACCTTC.

The CDR3 DNA reads TGTGCCAGCAGTCGAGACAGCAACACCGGGGAGCTGTTTTTT. Translated: CASSRDSNTGELFF. The chain uses TRBV28 and TRBJ2-2, with D perhaps TRBD1 (5 bases). The length of the CDR3 is 14 residues. In germline, CDR1 is MDHEN, CDR2 SYDVKM. V lost 5 bases to trimming and J lost 2 bases, with 9 bases between them.

This chain joins TRBV11-2 and TRBJ2-5, with 7 bases matching TRBD2. V gave up 6 bases and J gave up 2 bases; unmatched junction bases: 12. CDR1 is SGHAT, CDR2 FQNNGV, per germline. The CDR3 extends over 16 amino acids. The CDR3 region is CASSQISGLIQETQYF. For the CDR3, the DNA is TGTGCCAGCAGTCAAATTAGCGGGTTAATACAAGAGACCCAGTACTTC.

The V gene is TRBV7-8, the J gene TRBJ2-7; a weak D match, TRBD1 (5 bases). Germline values: CDR1 SGHVS, CDR2 FQNEAQ. The V end lost 8 bases, the J end lost 1 base, and 27 bases lay between the germline ends. There are 18 residues in the CDR3. CDR3 DNA sequence: TGTGCCAGCGCTCACGCCACCCAGGGCCCCGGTCCATCCTACGAGCAGTACTTC. It encodes CASAHATQGPGPSYEQYF.

This clone was seen more than once but under ten times. This chain joins TRBV9 and TRBJ1-4; D call uncertain. The CDR3 has 14 amino acids. The germline V gene has CDR1 SGDLS and CDR2 YYNGEE. V was pared by 0 bases and J by 3 bases, with 6 bases between. The CDR3 is CASSVDGANEKLFF. Here the CDR3 DNA reads TGTGCCAGCAGCGTAGACGGGGCTAATGAAAAACTGTTTTTT.

This clone was counted once. DNA of the CDR3: TGCGCCAGCAGCCAAAGTTCCGAGGTTTTTCAGCCCCAGCATTTT. Translation gives CASSQSSEVFQPQHF. V is TRBV4-3 and J is TRBJ1-5; D is unclear. V lost 2 bases and J 6 bases, leaving 14 bases between the germline ends. From germline, CDR1 is LGHNA and CDR2 YSLEER. The CDR3 loop spans 15 amino acids.

The genes are TRBV19 and TRBJ2-1; 7 nucleotides match TRBD1. This CDR3 comprises 14 residues. The germline CDR1 and CDR2 sequences are LNHDA and SQIVND (reference sequence). V shed 6 bases and J 6 bases; nucleotides not matched to a gene: 8. CDR3 nucleotides: TGTGCCAGTAGCAACAGGGGCCCTTCCAATGAGCAGTTCTTC. Translating it yields CASSNRGPSNEQFF.

The gene calls are TRBV5-6 and TRBJ1-2; D is unresolved. V was clipped by 0 bases and J by 4 bases, with 13 bases between them. From germline, CDR1 is SGHDT and CDR2 YYEEEE. The CDR3 sequence is 15 residues long. The DNA of the CDR3 is TGTGCCAGCAGCTTGGAACTCTCAATAACCTATGGCTACACCTTC. As protein: CASSLELSITYGYTF.

The V and J genes are TRBV7-9 and TRBJ2-1; D uncertain. The germline V gene has CDR1 SEHNR and CDR2 FQNEAQ (reference sequence). The CDR3 has 15 amino acids. V gave up 5 bases and J gave up 0 bases, with 11 bases separating them. The CDR3 reads CASSESVPSYNEQFF. CDR3 in DNA: TGTGCCAGCAGCGAGAGCGTGCCCTCCTACAATGAGCAGTTCTTC.

The gene calls are TRBV19 and TRBJ2-1, with 11 bases fitting TRBD2. Germline V gives CDR1 LNHDA, CDR2 SQIVND (reference sequence). The CDR3 is 15 residues long. Unmatched junction bases numbered 11, after V lost 6 bases and J lost 10 bases. This chain's CDR3 is CASSEIAGGPGEQFF. In nucleotides, the CDR3 is TGTGCCAGTAGCGAAATAGCGGGAGGGCCAGGGGAGCAGTTCTTC.

The rearrangement uses TRBV30 and TRBJ1-5; D not resolved. The V and J ends lost 3 bases and 5 bases respectively, with 17 bases between them. Germline V lookup: CDR1 GTSNPN, CDR2 SVGIG (reference sequence). This CDR3 has 15 residues. This CDR3 reads CAWSAGIEGDQPQHF. CDR3 nucleotides: TGTGCCTGGAGCGCCGGGATCGAGGGTGATCAGCCCCAGCATTTT. The full variable domain, rest sourced from reference TRBV30 and TRBJ1-5, is SQTIHQWPATLVQPVGSPLSLECTVEGTSNPNLYWYRQAAGRGLQLLFYSVGIGQISSEVPQNLSASRPQDRQFILSSKKLLLSDSGFYLCAWSAGIEGDQPQHFGDGTRLSIL.

The chain combines TRBV13 with TRBJ2-3; D unclear. CDR1 PRHDT and CDR2 FYEKMQ come from the germline V gene (reference sequence). Trimming removed 10 bases from V and 1 base from J, with 9 bases in between. The CDR3 runs 12 residues. The CDR3 bases are TGTGCCACCTCTATGGGCACAGATACGCAGTATTTT. Translating gives CATSMGTDTQYF. The entire variable domain, with the rest obtained from reference TRBV13 and TRBJ2-3, is as follows: AAGVIQSPRHLIKEKRETATLKCYPIPRHDTVYWYQQGPGQDPQFLISFYEKMQSDKGSIPDRFSAQQFSDYHSELNMSSLELGDSALYFCATSMGTDTQYFGPGTRLTVL.

The chain employs TRBV15 and TRBJ2-1, with a tentative D call TRBD2 (5 bases). This CDR3 is 15 amino acids long. Per germline, CDR1 LNHNV and CDR2 YYDKDF (reference sequence). The V and J ends lost 1 base and 1 base respectively, with 8 bases between them. CDR3 nucleotide sequence: TGTGCCACCAGCAGAGGAGGGTCGTCCTACAATGAGCAGTTCTTC. Its translation is CATSRGGSSYNEQFF.

This clone was seen a handful of times. V is TRBV19 and J is TRBJ1-2, with TRBD1 identical over 10 bases. Per the germline V gene, CDR1 is LNHDA and CDR2 is SQIVND (reference sequence). J lost 4 bases, V lost 6 bases, and 8 bases had no gene match. This CDR3 has 15 residues. The CDR3 here is CASSTGDRGGYGYTF. The DNA of the CDR3 is TGTGCCAGTAGCACCGGGGACAGGGGTGGCTATGGCTACACCTTC. The full variable domain, its missing parts supplied by reference TRBV19 and TRBJ1-2, is DGGITQSPKYLFRKEGQNVTLSCEQNLNHDAMYWYRQDPGQGLRLIYYSQIVNDFQKGDIAEGYSVSREKKESFPLTVTSAQKNPTAFYLCASSTGDRGGYGYTFGSGTRLTVV.

The V call is TRBV9, the J call TRBJ2-6; D is ambiguous. This CDR3 has 16 residues. Trimming cost V 0 bases and J 0 bases, with 7 bases left between them. Germline V gene data show CDR1 as SGDLS and CDR2 as YYNGEE. CDR3 amino acids: CASSVDRNSGANVLTF. The CDR3 DNA reads TGTGCCAGCAGCGTAGACAGAAACTCTGGGGCCAACGTCCTGACTTTC.

The rearrangement joins TRBV5-8 to TRBJ1-2; D gene ambiguous. Germline V lookup: CDR1 SGHTS, CDR2 YDEGEE. V was clipped by 2 bases and J by 4 bases, with 9 bases between them. This CDR3 region has 13 residues. CDR3 residues: CASSLQILYGYTF. CDR3 DNA: TGTGCCAGCAGCTTACAGATCCTCTATGGCTACACCTTC.

This clone was seen only once. The chain recombines TRBV7-9 with TRBJ2-1; 8 bases agree with TRBD1. Unmatched junction bases numbered 8, after V lost 3 bases and J lost 4 bases. The CDR3 contains 16 residues. Per germline, CDR1 SEHNR and CDR2 FQNEAQ (reference sequence). In DNA form, the CDR3 reads TGTGCCAGCAGCTTTGTAGCAGGGGGCAATTACAATGAGCAGTTCTTC. The encoded protein is CASSFVAGGNYNEQFF.

This clone is medium-sized. This chain uses TRBV5-1 with TRBJ2-2, with TRBD1 as a possible D gene (5 bases). This CDR3 comprises 15 residues. V was shortened by 0 bases and J by 2 bases, with 8 bases between the two germline ends. Germline assignment: CDR1 SGHRS and CDR2 YFSETQ. CDR3 sequence reads: CASSLVQANTGELFF. CDR3 DNA: TGCGCCAGCAGCTTGGTACAGGCCAACACCGGGGAGCTGTTTTTT.

This chain connects TRBV19 to TRBJ2-7, with 7 bases aligning to TRBD2. V lost 3 bases and J lost 7; bases outside the gene matches: 12. CDR1 is LNHDA and CDR2 is SQIVND in the germline V gene (reference sequence). The CDR3 consists of 15 residues. The DNA for the CDR3 is TGTGCCAGTAGTATGGGAGGGCCTGAAATTTTGGAGCAGTACTTC. Translation: CASSMGGPEILEQYF.

The rearrangement joins TRBV11-2 to TRBJ2-1, with a weak D call TRBD2 (7 bases). Germline values: CDR1 SGHAT, CDR2 FQNNGV. V dropped 1 base and J dropped 5 bases, with 18 bases sitting between them. This CDR3 has 17 residues. CDR3 coding DNA: TGTGCCAGCAGCTTAGTGCTTGGGGAGGGGGGGCACAATGAGCAGTTCTTC. Translated, it gives CASSLVLGEGGHNEQFF.

This chain uses TRBV2 with TRBJ2-7; D is perhaps TRBD1 (5 bases). This CDR3 is 13 amino acids long. Germline V lookup: CDR1 SNHLY, CDR2 FYNNEI. V was trimmed by 10 bases and J by 0 bases, leaving 13 bases between them. The CDR3 loop reads CAITGFTSYEQYF. Here the CDR3 DNA reads TGTGCCATCACAGGATTCACCTCCTACGAGCAGTACTTC.